The 10 T cell receptor beta chains below all came from one sample that was sequenced in a study of T cell repertoires in cytomegalovirus infection. Their target antigens are unknown. MiXCR was run by TCRdb on the reads, yielding one entry per CDR3 protein. The sample lists a few hundred thousand distinct CDR3 sequences; around a third were seen once. The sequencing here drew on cultured PBMCs, taken from culture after CMV antigen stimulation. These receptors were collected from a human donor in good health (CMV status not recorded). Some clones in this sample may be carry-over from other donors' samples.

This sequence joins TRBV5-1 and TRBJ2-2, with 13 bases fitting TRBD2. Unmatched junction bases numbered 5, after V lost 3 bases and J lost 3 bases. The CDR3 sequence is 17 residues long. Germline values: CDR1 SGHRS, CDR2 YFSETQ. For the CDR3, the DNA is TGCGCCAGCAGCTCAGGACTAGCGGGAGCAGACACCGGGGAGCTGTTTTTT. Its translation: CASSSGLAGADTGELFF.

This clonotype was picked up a small number of times. The chain joins TRBV5-5 to TRBJ2-1, with D perhaps assigned TRBD1 or TRBD2 (5 bases each). Trimming removed 0 bases at V and 9 bases at J, with 10 bases between. The CDR3 is 13 residues long. From germline, CDR1 is SGHKS and CDR2 YYEKEE (reference sequence). The CDR3 coding sequence is TGTGCCAGCAGCTTGGCATCGAGGGGTGAGCAGTTCTTC. Its protein product is CASSLASRGEQFF.

This clonotype has a count of ten or more. This rearrangement joins TRBV7-8 to TRBJ1-2; D is perhaps TRBD1 (6 bases). The CDR3 has 14 amino acids. V was trimmed by 1 base and J by 4 bases, leaving 10 bases between them. The germline CDR1 and CDR2 sequences are SGHVS and FQNEAQ. This CDR3 is CASSLDKGGYGYTF. In DNA form, the CDR3 reads TGTGCCAGCAGCTTAGATAAAGGGGGCTATGGCTACACCTTC. The complete variable domain, with remaining parts taken from reference TRBV7-8 and TRBJ1-2, reads GAGVSQSPRYKVAKRGQDVALRCDPISGHVSLFWYQQALGQGPEFLTYFQNEAQLDKSGLPSDRFFAERPEGSVSTLKIQRTQQEDSAVYLCASSLDKGGYGYTFGSGTRLTVV.

This clonotype was observed at least ten times. The rearrangement links TRBV10-3 to TRBJ1-2; D call uncertain. This CDR3 contains 14 residues. The germline V gene has CDR1 ENHRY and CDR2 SYGVKD. V was pared by 4 bases and J by 0 bases, with 9 bases between. CDR3 coding DNA: TGTGCCATCAGTGCGTACAGCTCTAACTATGGCTACACCTTC. As protein: CAISAYSSNYGYTF.

This chain links TRBV28 with TRBJ1-2, with D maybe TRBD1 (5 bases). CDR1 is MDHEN and CDR2 is SYDVKM in the germline V gene. Trimming took off 5 bases at V and 6 bases at J, with 16 bases between the two ends. This CDR3 is built from 14 residues. As DNA, the CDR3 is TGTGCCAGCAGTCCTCAATGGAGCAGGGATGGCTACACCTTC. Protein: CASSPQWSRDGYTF.

J is TRBJ1-3 and V is TRBV6-5; D is unresolved. The CDR3 is 14 residues long. Trimming removed 3 bases at V and 0 bases at J, with 6 bases between. Germline V CDR1 and CDR2: MNHEY, SVGAGI. This CDR3 reads CASSYSVSGNTIYF. DNA for the CDR3: TGTGCCAGCAGTTATTCTGTCTCTGGAAACACCATATATTTT.

This chain links TRBV5-6 with TRBJ1-1; 9 nucleotides match TRBD1. The CDR3 runs 13 residues. The junction had 7 bases not matched to a gene; V was cut back by 4 bases and J by 9 bases. CDR1 is SGHDT, CDR2 YYEEEE, per germline. DNA for the CDR3: TGTGCCAGCAGCGCGGACAGGGGCCCGCAAGCTTTCTTT. Translation: CASSADRGPQAFF.

This clonotype was observed a handful of times. In DNA form, the CDR3 reads TGTGCCAGCTCACCGGGACAGGGGGCGTATTCACCCCTCCACTTT. It codes for CASSPGQGAYSPLHF. The chain couples TRBV18 to TRBJ1-6, with 12 bases that match TRBD1. In germline, CDR1 is KGHSH, CDR2 LQKENI. This CDR3 spans 15 amino acids. V gave up 3 bases and J gave up 8 bases; unmatched junction bases: 2.

This clonotype was seen a few times. The CDR3 sequence is CASRATSGTGNPYEQYF. In DNA form, the CDR3 reads TGTGCCAGCAGGGCCACGTCTGGGACAGGGAACCCCTACGAGCAGTACTTC. The rearrangement joins TRBV28 to TRBJ2-7, with 9 bases aligning to TRBD1. J was trimmed by 2 bases and V by 6 bases; bases with no gene match: 14. CDR3 size: 17 residues. Germline CDR1 is MDHEN and CDR2 is SYDVKM.

The sample holds one count of this clonotype. V gene TRBV28 combines with J gene TRBJ2-1; D is uncertain. CDR1 is MDHEN and CDR2 is SYDVKM in the germline V gene. The CDR3 is 11 amino acids. Trimming took off 5 bases at V and 15 bases at J, with 14 bases between the two ends. CDR3 DNA sequence: TGTGCCAGCAGTCGAGGAGCCTTTTGGTTCTTC. It encodes CASSRGAFWFF.